The entry that follows covers one T cell receptor beta chain sequence. The data were obtained in a study of PD-L1 blockade in urothelial cancer. Study-level information: In terms of prior chemotherapy, patients had received 0 to 3 regimens. T cells were recovered from blood samples at a median of roughly 130,000.

Sequenced by immunoSEQ multiplex PCR; TCRdb stores in-frame clones only, minus some. This table has over 75,000 clones, around 92% appearing once. As for time point: pretreatment peripheral blood. The CDR3 has 12 amino acids. Germline lookup yields CDR1 SNHLY and CDR2 FYNNEI. Trimming pared 1 base from V and 14 bases from J, leaving 14 bases between. The sequencing used PBMCs, collected around atezolizumab (anti-PD-L1) treatment. The chain combines TRBV2 with TRBJ1-2; tentative D call: TRBD1 (6 bases). The sequence was collected from a woman aged 80 or over with urothelial cancer. CDR3 bases: TGTGCCAGCAGTGAAGATCGGGGCAGGGGTACCTTC. Translating it yields CASSEDRGRGTF.